This T cell receptor (beta chain) originates from a study of T cells in Graves' hyperthyroidism and ophthalmopathy. Study-level background: Sampling of peripheral blood happened at initial diagnosis, prior to any treatment.

This clonotype was seen repeatedly, ten times or more. Its antigen is still unknown. Trimming took off 5 bases at V and 5 bases at J, with 15 bases between the two ends. The CDR3 has 14 amino acids. Hyperthyroidism of Graves' type that showed no ophthalmopathy progression within 18 months was stable. Using RNA transcripts as the source, TCR beta CDR3 regions were amplified. First-round RT-PCR targeting the TCR CDR3 was performed with the HTBI primer set. TCRdb itself ran the multiplex PCR reads through MiXCR, one entry per CDR3 protein. The table includes 400,000 to 600,000 distinct CDR3 sequences, less than 25% detected once. Regarding the study as a whole: Stable hyperthyroidism was told apart from ophthalmopathy by a model built on 13 V-J features.

This sequence was found in a man in his late teens or twenties with Graves' hyperthyroidism. The sequenced sample was blood. The chain joins TRBV12-3 or TRBV12-4 to TRBJ1-2; maybe TRBD1 (5 bases). CDR3 sequence: CASSTGRWGYGYTF. The CDR3 bases are TGTGCCAGCAGTACGGGCCGTTGGGGGTATGGCTACACCTTC.